The source of this TCR beta chain is a study of early T cells in non-severe SARS-CoV-2 infection. TCRdb re-called the 5' RACE reads through MiXCR, storing one row per CDR3 protein. Of about 34,000 distinct CDR3 sequences in the sample, approximately 6% are singletons; the top ten hold around 7%. The sample holds many counts of this clonotype. The CDR3 totals 15 residues. Trimming removed 5 bases from V and 4 bases from J; junction bases left unmatched: 9. Germline CDR1 and CDR2: DFQATT and SNEGSKA (reference sequence). The material sequenced was whole blood. This sequence was found in an adult who was a healthcare worker with PCR-confirmed SARS-CoV-2 infection or an uninfected control (not recorded which). This chain connects TRBV20-1 to TRBJ2-3; 10 bases match TRBD2. CDR3 sequence reads: CSAFLASGGADTQYF. In DNA, the CDR3 is TGCAGTGCTTTCCTGGCTAGCGGGGGTGCAGATACGCAGTATTTT.